Here is one T cell receptor beta chain with its context. Its antigen is currently unknown. The treatment was: roughly 11-day PBMC culture with coronavirus spike peptide pools or control peptides (ViraFEST assay). This sample stems from a study of vaccination and CD4 T cells after COVID-19. Study-wide background: Timing of post-vaccine sample collection was a median about 72 days after dose two, with a range of 14 to 241. Cells received overlapping spike peptides from SARS-CoV-2, HCoV-NL63, HCoV-OC43 and HCoV-229E as stimulation.

V gave up 3 bases and J gave up 7 bases; unmatched junction bases: 10. Germline values: CDR1 LNHDA, CDR2 SQIVND (reference sequence). The CDR3 has 16 amino acids. The Oncomine TCR Beta short-read assay was applied to DNA of cultured CD4+ T cells. Cultured CD4+ T cells yielded the extracted genomic DNA. TCRdb processed the PCR reads anew with MiXCR; each CDR3 protein has one entry. Altogether about 25,000 distinct CDR3 sequences are present, roughly 50% being singletons, with the ten largest covering approximately 6.1%. This sequence joins TRBV19 and TRBJ2-1; 9 bases match TRBD2. The receptor was derived from a human donor who had recovered from COVID-19. The specimen sequenced was CD4+ T cells from blood, cultured in vitro. The CDR3 DNA follows: TGTGCCAGTAGTATCGCGGGGGGGACTAAAGGGAATGAGCAGTTCTTC. Its protein is CASSIAGGTKGNEQFF.